This TCR beta chain was documented in a study of T-cell memory formation after mild COVID-19. This clonotype was recorded a few times. The CDR3 length is 17 residues. Germline CDR1 is PRHDT and CDR2 is FYEKMQ (reference sequence). V trimming: 4 bases; J trimming: 2 bases; junction bases outside the gene matches: 8. TCRdb redid the calling of the 5' RACE reads with MiXCR, one entry per CDR3 protein. Here the sample spans a few hundred thousand distinct CDR3 sequences, 20% to 25% being singletons. Sequencing used PBMCs or a T cell subset sorted from them (not recorded which). The chain combines TRBV13 with TRBJ2-7, with TRBD2 identical over 13 bases. The sequence came from an adult woman who had mild COVID-19 (a few samples of this study predate the infection). Cell type and time point are not known. CDR3 residues: CASSSAGTSGNPYEQYF. CDR3 nucleotide sequence: TGTGCCAGCAGCTCAGCCGGGACTAGCGGGAATCCCTACGAGCAGTACTTC.